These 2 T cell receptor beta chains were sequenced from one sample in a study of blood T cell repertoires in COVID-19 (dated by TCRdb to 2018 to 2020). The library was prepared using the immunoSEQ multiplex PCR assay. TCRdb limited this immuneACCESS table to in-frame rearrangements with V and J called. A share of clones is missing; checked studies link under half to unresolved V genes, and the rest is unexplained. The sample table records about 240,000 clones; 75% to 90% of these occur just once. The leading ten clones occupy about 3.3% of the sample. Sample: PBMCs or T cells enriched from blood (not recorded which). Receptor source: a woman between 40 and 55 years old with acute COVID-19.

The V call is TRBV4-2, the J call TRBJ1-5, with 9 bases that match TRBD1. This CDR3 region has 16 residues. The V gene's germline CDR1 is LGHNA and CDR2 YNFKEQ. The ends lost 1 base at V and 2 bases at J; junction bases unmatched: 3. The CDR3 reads CASSQGRQGGNQPQHF. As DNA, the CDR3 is TGTGCCAGCAGCCAAGGTAGACAGGGGGGCAATCAGCCCCAGCATTTT.

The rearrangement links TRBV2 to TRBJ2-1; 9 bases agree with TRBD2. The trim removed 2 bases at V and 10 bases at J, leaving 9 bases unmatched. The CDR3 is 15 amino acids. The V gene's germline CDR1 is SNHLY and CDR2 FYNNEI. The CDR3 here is CASSESSGRIREQFF. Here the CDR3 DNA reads TGTGCCAGCAGTGAATCGAGCGGGAGGATTCGGGAGCAGTTCTTC.